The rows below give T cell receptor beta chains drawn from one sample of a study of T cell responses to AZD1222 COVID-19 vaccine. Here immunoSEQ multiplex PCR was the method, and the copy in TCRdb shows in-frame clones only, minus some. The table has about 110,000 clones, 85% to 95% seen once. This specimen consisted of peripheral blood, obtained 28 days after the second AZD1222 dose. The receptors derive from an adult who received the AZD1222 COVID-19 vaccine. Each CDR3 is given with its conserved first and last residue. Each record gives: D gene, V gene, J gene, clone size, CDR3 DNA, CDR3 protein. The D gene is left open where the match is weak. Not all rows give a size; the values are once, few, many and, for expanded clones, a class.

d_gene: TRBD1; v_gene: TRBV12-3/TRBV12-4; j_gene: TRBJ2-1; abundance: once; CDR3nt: TGTGCCAGCAGCCGGGACAGGGTTCGAAAGATCTTC; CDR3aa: CASSRDRVRKIF
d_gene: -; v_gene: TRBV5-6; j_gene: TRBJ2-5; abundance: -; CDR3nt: TGTGCCAGCAGCTTGGGTGGGGAAGAGACCCAGTACTTC; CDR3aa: CASSLGGEETQYF
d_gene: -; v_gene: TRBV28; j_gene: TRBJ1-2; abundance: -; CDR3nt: TGTGCCAGCAGTTTAAAGGGTTACGGCTACACCTTC; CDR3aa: CASSLKGYGYTF
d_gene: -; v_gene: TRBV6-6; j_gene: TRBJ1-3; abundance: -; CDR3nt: TGTGCCAGCAGTTCGGACGGTGGAAACACCATATATTTT; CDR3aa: CASSSDGGNTIYF
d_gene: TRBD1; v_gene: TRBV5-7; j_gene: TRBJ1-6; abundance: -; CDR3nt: TGTGCCAGCAGCTTAGGTGGACAGGGAAATAATTCACCCCTCCACTTT; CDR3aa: CASSLGGQGNNSPLHF
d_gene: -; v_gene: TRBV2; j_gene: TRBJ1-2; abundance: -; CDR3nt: TGTGCCAGCAGTGGAGGGGGGGGTAACTATGGCTACACCTTC; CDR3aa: CASSGGGGNYGYTF
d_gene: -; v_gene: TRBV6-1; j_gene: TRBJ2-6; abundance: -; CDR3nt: TGTGCCAGCAGTGAAGTTTCTACCCAATCTGGGGCCAACGTCCTGACTTTC; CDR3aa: CASSEVSTQSGANVLTF
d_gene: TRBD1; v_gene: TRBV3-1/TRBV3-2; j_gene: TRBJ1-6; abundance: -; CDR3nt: TGTGCCAGCAGCCATCGACAGGGGGATGGTTCACCCCTCCACTTT; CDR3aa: CASSHRQGDGSPLHF
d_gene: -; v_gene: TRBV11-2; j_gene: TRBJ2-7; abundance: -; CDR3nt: TGTGCCAGCAGCTTGGCACTGACCTACGAGCAGTACTTC; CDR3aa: CASSLALTYEQYF
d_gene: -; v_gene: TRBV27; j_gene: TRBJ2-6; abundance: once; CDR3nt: TGTGCCAGCAGTCCCACCCGCTCTGGGGCCAACGTCCTGACTTTC; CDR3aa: CASSPTRSGANVLTF
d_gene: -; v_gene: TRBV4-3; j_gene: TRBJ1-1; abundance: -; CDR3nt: TGCGCCAGCAGCCACAAGTGGGGGGAGCCCACTGAAGCTTTCTTT; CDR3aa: CASSHKWGEPTEAFF
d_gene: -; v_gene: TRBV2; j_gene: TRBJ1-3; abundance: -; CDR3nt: TGTGCCAGCAGTGACTCCTTTAGTCCCCTCGTCGCAGGAAACACCATATATTTT; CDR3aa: CASSDSFSPLVAGNTIYF
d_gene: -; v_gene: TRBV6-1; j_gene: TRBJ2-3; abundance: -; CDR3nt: TGTGCCAGCAGTATCCGGGCCGCCACAGATACGCAGTATTTT; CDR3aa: CASSIRAATDTQYF
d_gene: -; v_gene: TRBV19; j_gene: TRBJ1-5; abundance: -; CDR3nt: TGTGCCAGTAGTAGCCTTTCGGACAATCAGCCCCAGCATTTT; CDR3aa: CASSSLSDNQPQHF
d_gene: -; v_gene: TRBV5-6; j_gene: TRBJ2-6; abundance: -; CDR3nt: TGTGCCAGCAGCTTGGGATGGGGCTCTGGGGCCAACGTCCTGACTTTC; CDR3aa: CASSLGWGSGANVLTF
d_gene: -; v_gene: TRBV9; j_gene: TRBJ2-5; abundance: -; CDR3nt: TGTGCCAGCAGCGCAGGGGAGGGAGGGTTCGGAGAGACCCAGTACTTC; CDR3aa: CASSAGEGGFGETQYF
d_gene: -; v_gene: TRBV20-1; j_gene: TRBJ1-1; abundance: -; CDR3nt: TGCAGTGGATCAGCGAACACTGAAGCTTTCTTT; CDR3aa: CSGSANTEAFF
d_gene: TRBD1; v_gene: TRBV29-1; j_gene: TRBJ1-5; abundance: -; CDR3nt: TGCAGCGTGCGGACAGGGCTTTCCAATCAGCCCCAGCATTTT; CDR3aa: CSVRTGLSNQPQHF
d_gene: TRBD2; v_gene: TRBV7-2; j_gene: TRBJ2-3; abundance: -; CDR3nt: TGTGCCAGCAGCTTAGCGCTCCTAGCGGGAGGGCGGCCGGCCACAGATACGCAGTATTTT; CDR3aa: CASSLALLAGGRPATDTQYF
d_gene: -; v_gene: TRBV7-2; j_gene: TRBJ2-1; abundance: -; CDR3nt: TGTGCCAGCAGCTTAGGGGGAGCCGGGACTGAACTTAATGAGCAGTTCTTC; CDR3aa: CASSLGGAGTELNEQFF